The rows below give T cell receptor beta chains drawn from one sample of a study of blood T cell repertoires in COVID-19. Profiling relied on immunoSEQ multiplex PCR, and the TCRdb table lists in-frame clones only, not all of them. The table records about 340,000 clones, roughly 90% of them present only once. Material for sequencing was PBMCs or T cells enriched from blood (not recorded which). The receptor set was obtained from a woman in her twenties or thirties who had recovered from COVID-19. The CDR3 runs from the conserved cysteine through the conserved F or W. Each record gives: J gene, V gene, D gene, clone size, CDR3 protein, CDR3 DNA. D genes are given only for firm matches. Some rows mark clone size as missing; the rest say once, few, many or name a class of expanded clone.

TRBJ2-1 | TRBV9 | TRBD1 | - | CASSEGQGATNEQFF | TGTGCCAGCAGCGAGGGACAGGGGGCCACCAATGAGCAGTTCTTC
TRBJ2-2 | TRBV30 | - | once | CAWSKGHSNTGELFF | TGTGCCTGGAGCAAGGGACATTCGAACACCGGGGAGCTGTTTTTT
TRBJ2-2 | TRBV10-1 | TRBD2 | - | CASSHSSGGGPGELFF | TGCGCCAGCAGCCACAGTAGCGGGGGGGGACCCGGGGAGCTGTTTTTT
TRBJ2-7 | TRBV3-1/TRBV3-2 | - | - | CASSQAVFQGDEQYF | TGTGCCAGCAGCCAAGCAGTTTTCCAAGGGGACGAGCAGTACTTC
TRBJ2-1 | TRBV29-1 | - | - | CSVSGTQIRNEQFF | TGCAGCGTTTCTGGGACTCAAATTAGGAATGAGCAGTTCTTC
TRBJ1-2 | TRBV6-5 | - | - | CASSQSSGGKYGYTF | TGTGCCAGCAGTCAATCGTCGGGGGGAAAATATGGCTACACCTTC
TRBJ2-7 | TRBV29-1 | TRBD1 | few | CSVAMDRDEQYF | TGCAGCGTTGCCATGGACAGGGACGAGCAGTACTTC
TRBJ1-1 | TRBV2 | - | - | CASSESGSSVSEAFF | TGTGCCAGCAGTGAATCAGGGTCTTCCGTGAGTGAAGCTTTCTTT
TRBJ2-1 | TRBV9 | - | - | CASSVEPQGNEQFF | TGTGCCAGCAGCGTAGAGCCACAGGGTAATGAGCAGTTCTTC
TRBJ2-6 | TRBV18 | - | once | CASSPYTAGANVLTF | TGTGCCAGCTCACCCTACACAGCTGGGGCCAACGTCCTGACTTTC
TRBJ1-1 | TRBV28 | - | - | CASSLKGVTEAFF | TGTGCCAGCAGTTTAAAAGGGGTCACTGAAGCTTTCTTT
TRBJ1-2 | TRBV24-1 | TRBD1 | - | CATSDSTGDGYGYTF | TGTGCCACCAGTGATTCCACAGGGGATGGCTATGGCTACACCTTC
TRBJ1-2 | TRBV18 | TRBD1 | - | CASSPKTGGDGYTF | TGTGCCAGCTCACCCAAGACAGGGGGCGATGGCTACACCTTC
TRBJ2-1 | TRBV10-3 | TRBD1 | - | CAISEGGIPEQFF | TGTGCCATCAGTGAAGGGGGCATCCCGGAGCAGTTCTTC
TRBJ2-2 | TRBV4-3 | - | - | CASSQGGSGELFF | TGCGCCAGCAGCCAAGGAGGGTCCGGGGAGCTGTTTTTT
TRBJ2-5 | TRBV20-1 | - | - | CSAGGRETQYF | TGCAGTGCTGGGGGCCGGGAGACCCAGTACTTC
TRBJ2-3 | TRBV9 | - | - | CASSVAGTTDTQYF | TGTGCCAGCAGCGTAGCGGGAACTACAGATACGCAGTATTTT
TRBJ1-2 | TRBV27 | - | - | CASSTSPVSNRYTF | TGTGCCAGCAGTACCTCCCCGGTGTCTAATCGCTACACCTTC
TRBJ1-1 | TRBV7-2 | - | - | CASSGGRAEAFF | TGTGCCAGCAGCGGCGGGCGGGCTGAAGCTTTCTTT
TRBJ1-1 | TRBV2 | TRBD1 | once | CASTQGEAEAFF | TGTGCCAGCACCCAGGGGGAAGCTGAAGCTTTCTTT
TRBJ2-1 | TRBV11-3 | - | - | CASSSPTGSSYNEQFF | TGTGCCAGCAGCTCCCCGACGGGGAGCTCCTACAATGAGCAGTTCTTC
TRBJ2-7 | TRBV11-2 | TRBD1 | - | CASSLVGGEYEQYF | TGTGCCAGCAGCTTAGTAGGGGGCGAATACGAGCAGTACTTC
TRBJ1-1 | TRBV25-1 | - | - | CASSEEGDTEAFF | TGTGCCAGCAGTGAAGAGGGGGACACTGAAGCTTTCTTT
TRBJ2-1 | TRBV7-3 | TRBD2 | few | CASSRQPLVAGGSYNEQFF | TGTGCCAGCAGCAGACAGCCTCTGGTAGCGGGAGGCTCCTACAATGAGCAGTTCTTC
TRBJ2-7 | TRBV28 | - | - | CASGAWFYEQYF | TGTGCCAGCGGAGCTTGGTTCTACGAGCAGTACTTC
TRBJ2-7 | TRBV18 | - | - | CASSPDRNSYEQYF | TGTGCCAGCTCACCCGACAGAAATTCCTACGAGCAGTACTTC
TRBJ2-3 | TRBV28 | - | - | CASSFPGVNTDTQYF | TGTGCCAGCAGTTTCCCCGGGGTTAACACAGATACGCAGTATTTT
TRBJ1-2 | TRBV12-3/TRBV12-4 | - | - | CASSQTANYGYTF | TGTGCCAGCAGTCAAACAGCTAACTATGGCTACACCTTC
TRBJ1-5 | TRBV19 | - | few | CASSMATGRIGQPQHF | TGTGCCAGTAGTATGGCCACAGGGCGAATAGGGCAGCCCCAGCATTTT
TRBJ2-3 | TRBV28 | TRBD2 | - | CASSRAGAKDTQYF | TGTGCCAGCAGTCGAGCGGGGGCCAAAGATACGCAGTATTTT
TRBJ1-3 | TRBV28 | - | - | CASSPTGTAGNTIYF | TGTGCCAGCAGCCCCACAGGGACGGCCGGAAACACCATATATTTT
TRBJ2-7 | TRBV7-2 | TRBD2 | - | CASSLEGGSYEQYF | TGTGCCAGCAGCTTAGAAGGCGGGAGCTACGAGCAGTACTTC
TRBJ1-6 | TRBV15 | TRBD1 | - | CATSPTRGTASPLHF | TGTGCCACCAGCCCCACGCGCGGGACAGCCTCACCCCTCCACTTT
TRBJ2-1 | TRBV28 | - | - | CASSGSGDNEQFF | TGTGCCAGCAGTGGATCAGGGGACAATGAGCAGTTCTTC
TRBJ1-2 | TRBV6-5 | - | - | CASSFTGGRGYTF | TGTGCCAGCAGTTTCACGGGGGGAAGGGGCTACACCTTC
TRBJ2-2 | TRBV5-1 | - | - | CASSFFRKNTGELFF | TGCGCCAGCAGCTTTTTTAGAAAGAACACCGGGGAGCTGTTTTTT
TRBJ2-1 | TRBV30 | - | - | CAWSPSSYNEQFF | TGTGCCTGGAGCCCGAGCTCCTACAATGAGCAGTTCTTC
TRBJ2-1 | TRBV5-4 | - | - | CASSPGGQVRFF | TGTGCCAGCAGCCCTGGCGGTCAAGTGCGGTTCTTC
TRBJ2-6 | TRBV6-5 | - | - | CASNSDVANVLTF | TGTGCCAGCAACAGTGATGTGGCCAACGTCCTGACTTTC
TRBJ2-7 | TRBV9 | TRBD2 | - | CASSAPTSPYEQYF | TGTGCCAGCAGCGCCCCGACTAGCCCCTACGAGCAGTACTTC
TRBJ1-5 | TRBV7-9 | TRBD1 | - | CASNDGTGFFQPQHF | TGTGCCAGCAACGACGGGACAGGGTTTTTTCAGCCCCAGCATTTT
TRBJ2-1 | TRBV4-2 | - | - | CASSQFSVNEQFF | TGTGCCAGCAGCCAATTTTCTGTGAATGAGCAGTTCTTC
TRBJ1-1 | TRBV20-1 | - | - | CSASGQGPLIEAFF | TGCAGTGCTAGTGGGCAGGGGCCTTTAATCGAAGCTTTCTTT
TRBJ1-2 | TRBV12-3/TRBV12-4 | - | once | CASSLIGNYGYTF | TGTGCCAGCAGCCTGATCGGGAACTATGGCTACACCTTC
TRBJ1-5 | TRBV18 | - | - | CATHGGIDQPQHF | TGTGCCACCCACGGGGGTATTGATCAGCCCCAGCATTTT
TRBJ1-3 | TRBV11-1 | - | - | CASSLLQLSGNTIYF | TGTGCCAGCAGCTTATTACAGCTCTCTGGAAACACCATATATTTT
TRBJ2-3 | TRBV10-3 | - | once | CAISDWAYTDTQYF | TGTGCCATCAGTGATTGGGCCTACACAGATACGCAGTATTTT
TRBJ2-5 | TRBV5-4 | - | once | CASSTDRTETQYF | TGTGCCAGCAGCACCGACAGGACAGAGACCCAGTACTTC
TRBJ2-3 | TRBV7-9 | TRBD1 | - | CASSSGQVPDTQYF | TGTGCCAGCAGCTCCGGACAGGTTCCAGATACGCAGTATTTT
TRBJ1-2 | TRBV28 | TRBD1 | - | CASSDRFGTGPYGYTF | TGTGCCAGCAGCGATAGATTTGGGACAGGACCCTATGGCTACACCTTC
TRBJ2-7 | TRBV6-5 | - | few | CASSYLYSYEQYF | TGTGCCAGCAGTTACCTGTACTCCTACGAGCAGTACTTC
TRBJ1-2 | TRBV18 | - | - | CASSPNRGGDSGYTF | TGTGCCAGCTCCCCTAATAGAGGAGGGGATAGTGGCTACACCTTC
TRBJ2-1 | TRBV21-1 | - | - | CASTGWSSYNEQFF | TGTGCCAGCACCGGATGGAGCTCCTACAATGAGCAGTTCTTC
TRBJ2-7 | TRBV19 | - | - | CASSMSRESYEQYF | TGTGCCAGTAGTATGTCTAGAGAATCCTACGAGCAGTACTTC
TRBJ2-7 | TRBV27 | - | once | CASSLSWTAQRGEQYF | TGTGCCAGCAGTTTATCGTGGACAGCCCAGCGGGGCGAGCAGTACTTC
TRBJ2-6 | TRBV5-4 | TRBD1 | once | CASSLIGQGLGGANVLTF | TGTGCCAGCAGCTTGATAGGACAGGGGCTAGGTGGGGCCAACGTCCTGACTTTC
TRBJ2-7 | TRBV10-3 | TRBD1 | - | CAIKPGQGTNEQYF | TGTGCCATCAAACCGGGACAGGGAACGAACGAGCAGTACTTC